This passage covers 30 T cell receptor beta chains from one sample sequenced in a study of shared clonotypes between healthy human individuals. The protocol was immunoSEQ multiplex PCR, while the TCRdb copy is restricted to in-frame clones and leaves out a portion. The sample consists of 2 million to 2.5 million clones, 90% to 97% of them appearing once. Sequencing was carried out using naive CD4+ T cells sorted from blood. The subset denotes: CD45RA+ positively selected. The receptors stem from a man younger than 35 in good health.

This rearrangement joins TRBV4-2 to TRBJ1-1, with a weak D call TRBD1 (5 bases). The CDR3 is 17 residues long. Germline assignment: CDR1 LGHNA and CDR2 YNFKEQ. The V and J ends lost 4 bases and 0 bases respectively, with 18 bases between them. This chain's CDR3 is CASSPLGGVGMNTEAFF. The CDR3 DNA is TGTGCCAGCAGCCCCCTCGGGGGGGTGGGTATGAACACTGAAGCTTTCTTT.

The chain recombines TRBV2 with TRBJ1-3, with D perhaps matching TRBD1 (6 bases). V was cut by 6 bases and J by 12 bases, with 15 bases left in between. From germline, CDR1 is SNHLY and CDR2 FYNNEI. The CDR3 runs 12 residues. The CDR3 sequence: CASRQTQGHIYF. CDR3 nucleotide sequence: TGTGCCAGCAGGCAGACACAGGGTCACATATATTTT.

This rearrangement joins TRBV28 to TRBJ2-1, with TRBD1 matching over 9 bases. The CDR3 spans 15 residues. Germline values: CDR1 MDHEN, CDR2 SYDVKM. With 5 bases clipped from V and 12 bases from J, the junction kept 14 bases outside the gene matches. The CDR3 loop reads CASSPPGQGLYMQFF. Here the CDR3 DNA reads TGTGCCAGCAGTCCTCCGGGACAGGGTCTTTACATGCAGTTCTTC.

The chain joins TRBV9 to TRBJ1-3, with D maybe TRBD1 (5 bases). CDR1 and CDR2 from the germline V gene are SGDLS and YYNGEE. The CDR3 sequence is 16 residues long. The V end was cut by 0 bases, the J end by 3 bases, with 13 bases between. CDR3 DNA sequence: TGTGCCAGCAGCGTAGGTCTGGGGACTGGTGGAAACACCATATATTTT. Protein: CASSVGLGTGGNTIYF.

V and J are TRBV25-1 and TRBJ2-7, with a weak D call TRBD2 (6 bases). The CDR3 has 13 amino acids. Trimming took 5 bases from V and 3 from J, leaving 11 bases between them. Germline V gene lookup returns CDR1 MGHDK and CDR2 SYGVNS. The CDR3 bases are TGTGCCAGCAGTAAAACTAGCAGCTACGAGCAGTACTTC. Translation: CASSKTSSYEQYF.

This sequence joins TRBV6-1 and TRBJ1-3; unclear D gene. The length of the CDR3 is 14 residues. From germline, CDR1 is MNHNS and CDR2 SASEGT. With 0 bases removed from V and 0 bases from J, the gap between germline ends came to 3 bases. The CDR3 is CASSEAISGNTIYF. The CDR3, as DNA: TGTGCCAGCAGTGAAGCTATCTCTGGAAACACCATATATTTT.

The chain joins TRBV7-2 to TRBJ1-5; no clear D. V gave up 0 bases and J gave up 4 bases, with 10 bases separating them. This CDR3 comprises 15 residues. Germline CDR1 and CDR2: SGHTA and FQGNSA. The CDR3, as DNA: TGTGCCAGCAGCTTAGCGGAGGCGACGAATCAGCCCCAGCATTTT. Amino acids: CASSLAEATNQPQHF.

The chain has TRBV5-4 and TRBJ2-1; 8 bases line up with TRBD1. With V trimmed by 5 bases and J by 2 bases, 9 bases remained unmatched. Germline V lookup: CDR1 SGHNT, CDR2 YYREEE (reference sequence). CDR3 length equals 16 residues. The CDR3 protein is CASSRSGGAPYNEQFF. CDR3 coding DNA: TGTGCCAGCAGTAGATCAGGGGGCGCCCCCTACAATGAGCAGTTCTTC.

The chain recombines TRBV19 with TRBJ2-2, with 14 bases matching TRBD2. The germline gives CDR1 LNHDA, CDR2 SQIVND (reference sequence). This CDR3 spans 17 amino acids. V was clipped by 5 bases and J by 4 bases; unmatched bases: 6. The CDR3 sequence is CASSSRTSGGFTGELFF. Here the CDR3 DNA reads TGTGCCAGTAGTTCCCGGACTAGCGGGGGGTTCACCGGGGAGCTGTTTTTT.

In the case of this clone: The DNA is omitted, as the CDR3 cannot be located on it reliably, and the CDR3 follows TCRdb's listing. The chain uses TRBV27 and TRBJ1-2. The V gene's germline CDR1 is MNHEY and CDR2 SMNVEV (reference sequence). The CDR3 length is 14 residues, termini included. CDR3 sequence: CASSFAPATYGYTF.

This clone was seen only once. The chain recombines TRBV7-9 with TRBJ1-1; D uncertain. The CDR3 extends over 14 amino acids. Germline V gives CDR1 SEHNR, CDR2 FQNEAQ (reference sequence). V was pared by 2 bases and J by 2 bases, with 9 bases between. CDR3 region: CASSLWTDNTEAFF. In nucleotides, the CDR3 is TGTGCCAGCAGCTTATGGACGGACAACACTGAAGCTTTCTTT.

The rearrangement joins TRBV4-3 to TRBJ2-2; D is uncertain. Between the trimmed V and J ends, which lost 5 bases and 1 base, there was a span of 5 bases. The CDR3 consists of 13 residues. Germline-derived CDR1 and CDR2 are LGHNA and YSLEER. The CDR3 reads CASSTRNTGELFF. The CDR3 region has the DNA TGCGCCAGCAGCACCCGGAACACCGGGGAGCTGTTTTTT.

This chain uses TRBV18 with TRBJ1-2; 7 positions match TRBD1. The V gene end was trimmed by 6 bases and the J gene end by 3 bases; junction bases not matched to a gene: 16. This CDR3 comprises 17 residues. Germline CDR1 is KGHSH and CDR2 is LQKENI. The CDR3 bases are TGTGCCAGCTCCCCAAGTTGGGGGAGGGGGCTCGACTATGGCTACACCTTC. This codes for CASSPSWGRGLDYGYTF.

The V gene is TRBV9, the J gene TRBJ1-5; no definite D call. CDR3 length equals 14 residues. V shed 0 bases and J shed 3 bases, with 7 bases lying between them. Per germline, CDR1 SGDLS and CDR2 YYNGEE. CDR3 sequence (DNA): TGTGCCAGCAGCGTAGACGGAATCAATCAGCCCCAGCATTTT. Its protein product is CASSVDGINQPQHF.

This chain connects TRBV30 to TRBJ1-1; D unresolved. The CDR3 runs 12 residues. V was pared by 5 bases and J by 1 base, with 8 bases between. The V gene's germline CDR1 is GTSNPN and CDR2 SVGIG (reference sequence). The CDR3 spells CAWEGPNTEAFF. CDR3 nucleotides: TGTGCCTGGGAGGGCCCGAACACTGAAGCTTTCTTT.

The chain recombines TRBV7-2 with TRBJ2-7; TRBD1 or TRBD2 may be the D gene (5 bases each). Per germline, CDR1 SGHTA and CDR2 FQGNSA. The CDR3 length is 15 residues. V lost 5 bases and J lost 7, with 21 bases in between. CDR3 in amino acids: CASSQSPGPQREQYF. The CDR3 DNA reads TGTGCCAGCAGCCAGTCTCCGGGACCTCAAAGAGAGCAGTACTTC.

The table lists this clone with a count of one. V and J are TRBV25-1 and TRBJ1-1; unclear D gene. The CDR3 has 13 amino acids. Germline CDR1 is MGHDK and CDR2 is SYGVNS. Trimming left V 4 bases short and J 10 bases short, with 16 bases between. The CDR3 nucleotides read TGTGCCAGCAGTGCACCGGGCCTCCGACTAGCTTTCTTT. It encodes CASSAPGLRLAFF. Supplemented by reference TRBV25-1 and TRBJ1-1, the full variable domain reads EADIYQTPRYLVIGTGKKITLECSQTMGHDKMYWYQQDPGMELHLIHYSYGVNSTEKGDLSSESTVSRIRTEHFPLTLESARPSHTSQYLCASSAPGLRLAFFGQGTRLTVV.

For this clone: Other DNA sequences in the sample encode the same CDR3. This chain uses TRBV5-4 with TRBJ1-1; tentatively, D is TRBD1 (5 bases). Germline CDR1 SGHNT, CDR2 YYREEE (reference sequence). The V gene lost 2 bases and the J gene lost 0 bases, with 8 bases spanning the gap. The CDR3 contains 14 residues. CDR3 sequence reads: CASSLGTVNTEAFF. DNA of the CDR3: TGTGCCAGCAGCTTAGGGACGGTGAACACTGAAGCTTTCTTT. Looking up the rest from reference TRBV5-4 and TRBJ1-1 gives the full variable domain: ETGVTQSPTHLIKTRGQQVTLRCSSQSGHNTVSWYQQALGQGPQFIFQYYREEENGRGNFPPRFSGLQFPNYSSELNVNALELDDSALYLCASSLGTVNTEAFFGQGTRLTVV.

This chain joins TRBV6-5 and TRBJ1-2; D ambiguous. Per the germline V gene, CDR1 is MNHEY and CDR2 is SVGAGI. The germline V and J ends were trimmed by 6 bases and 6 bases, with 5 bases remaining between them. The CDR3 covers 10 residues. The CDR3 here is CASSQNGYTF. The CDR3 nucleotides read TGTGCCAGCAGCCAAAATGGCTACACCTTC.

This clone was found once. The CDR3 here is CASRTGGYEQYF. The CDR3 DNA follows: TGTGCCTCAAGGACAGGGGGCTACGAGCAGTACTTC. The V call is TRBV30, the J call TRBJ2-7, with 10 bases fitting TRBD1. Trimming removed 7 bases from V and 3 bases from J; junction bases left unmatched: 3. The CDR3 sequence is 12 residues long. Germline assignment: CDR1 GTSNPN and CDR2 SVGIG (reference sequence).

V usage is TRBV5-1 and J usage is TRBJ2-7; 10 bases align to TRBD2. Germline-derived CDR1 and CDR2 are SGHRS and YFSETQ. The V segment lost 5 bases and the J segment 7 bases; nucleotides outside the gene matches: 9. This CDR3 has 14 residues. The CDR3 sequence is CASRDSGGSREQYF. CDR3 DNA: TGCGCCAGCAGAGATAGCGGGGGGAGTCGGGAGCAGTACTTC.

This rearrangement joins TRBV12-5 to TRBJ2-7; D unresolved. CDR3 length equals 11 residues. Germline values: CDR1 LGHNT, CDR2 FRNRAP. V was pared by 6 bases and J by 2 bases, with 5 bases between. The CDR3: CASGDTYEQYF. The DNA for the CDR3 is TGTGCTAGTGGCGACACCTACGAGCAGTACTTC. Supplemented by reference TRBV12-5 and TRBJ2-7, the full variable domain reads DARVTQTPRHKVTEMGQEVTMRCQPILGHNTVFWYRQTMMQGLELLAYFRNRAPLDDSGMPKDRFSAEMPDATLATLKIQPSEPRDSAVYFCASGDTYEQYFGPGTRLTVT.

The chain uses TRBV21-1 and TRBJ2-7; the table assigns TRBD2, which was not confirmed against the DNA. TRBV21-1 is tagged as a pseudogene. This CDR3 has 11 residues. CDR3 nucleotides: TGTGCCAGCAGCGTAGAGTACGAGCAGTACTTC. Its protein product is CASSVEYEQYF.

V is TRBV6-1 and J is TRBJ2-7; TRBD1 agrees at 7 bases. This CDR3 comprises 14 residues. Unmatched junction bases numbered 8, after V lost 4 bases and J lost 5 bases. CDR1 is MNHNS, CDR2 SASEGT, per germline. The CDR3, as DNA: TGTGCCAGCAGTGGGAGACAGGGCTCGGACGAGCAGTACTTC. Protein: CASSGRQGSDEQYF.

V is TRBV20-1 and J is TRBJ1-2, with D tentatively TRBD1 (5 bases). Per the germline V gene, CDR1 is DFQATT and CDR2 is SNEGSKA (reference sequence). Trimming pared 3 bases from V and 8 bases from J, leaving 7 bases between. CDR3 size: 10 residues. The CDR3 spells CSARKGGYTF. Here the CDR3 DNA reads TGCAGTGCTAGGAAGGGGGGCTACACCTTC.

The chain has TRBV7-2 and TRBJ2-1; D ambiguous. Germline V gene lookup returns CDR1 SGHTA and CDR2 FQGNSA. The CDR3 consists of 11 residues. Trimming took off 5 bases at V and 6 bases at J, with 5 bases between the two ends. The CDR3 region has the DNA TGTGCCAGCAGCCGAAGCAATGAGCAGTTCTTC. Its translation: CASSRSNEQFF. Looking up the rest from reference TRBV7-2 and TRBJ2-1 gives the full variable domain: GAGVSQSPSNKVTEKGKDVELRCDPISGHTALYWYRQSLGQGLEFLIYFQGNSAPDKSGLPSDRFSAERTGGSVSTLTIQRTQQEDSAVYLCASSRSNEQFFGPGTRLTVL.

Points on this clone: Other DNA sequences within the sample encode an identical CDR3. This chain links TRBV2 with TRBJ2-1, with D unresolved. There are 11 residues in the CDR3. V was clipped by 4 bases and J by 4 bases, with 2 bases between them. The germline CDR1 and CDR2 sequences are SNHLY and FYNNEI. The CDR3 here is CASSAYNEQFF. In DNA form, the CDR3 reads TGTGCCAGCAGTGCTTACAATGAGCAGTTCTTC.

The sample holds a few counts of this clone. V gene TRBV5-5 combines with J gene TRBJ2-2, with TRBD2 as a possible D gene (7 bases). In germline, CDR1 is SGHKS, CDR2 YYEKEE (reference sequence). The CDR3 consists of 16 residues. The V end lost 2 bases, the J end lost 7 bases, and 18 bases lay between the germline ends. CDR3 DNA sequence: TGTGCCAGCAGCTTAGAGTTGGGGGGGCCCAACGGGGAGCTGTTTTTT. Encoded protein: CASSLELGGPNGELFF.

The chain is built from TRBV2 and TRBJ2-2, with 10 bases that match TRBD1. The germline gives CDR1 SNHLY, CDR2 FYNNEI. Trimming cost V 6 bases and J 5 bases; bases outside gene matches: 6. The CDR3 length is 15 residues. The CDR3 bases are TGTGCCAGCAGAGCCGACAGGGGGCAAACCGGGGAGCTGTTTTTT. This encodes CASRADRGQTGELFF.

The J gene is TRBJ1-2, the V gene TRBV30; D unclear. Trimming pared 4 bases from V and 2 bases from J, leaving 14 bases between. The CDR3 runs 14 residues. Germline lookup yields CDR1 GTSNPN and CDR2 SVGIG (reference sequence). CDR3 in DNA: TGTGCCTGGACCCGCCCGTGGACCAACTATGGCTACACCTTC. Its protein product is CAWTRPWTNYGYTF.